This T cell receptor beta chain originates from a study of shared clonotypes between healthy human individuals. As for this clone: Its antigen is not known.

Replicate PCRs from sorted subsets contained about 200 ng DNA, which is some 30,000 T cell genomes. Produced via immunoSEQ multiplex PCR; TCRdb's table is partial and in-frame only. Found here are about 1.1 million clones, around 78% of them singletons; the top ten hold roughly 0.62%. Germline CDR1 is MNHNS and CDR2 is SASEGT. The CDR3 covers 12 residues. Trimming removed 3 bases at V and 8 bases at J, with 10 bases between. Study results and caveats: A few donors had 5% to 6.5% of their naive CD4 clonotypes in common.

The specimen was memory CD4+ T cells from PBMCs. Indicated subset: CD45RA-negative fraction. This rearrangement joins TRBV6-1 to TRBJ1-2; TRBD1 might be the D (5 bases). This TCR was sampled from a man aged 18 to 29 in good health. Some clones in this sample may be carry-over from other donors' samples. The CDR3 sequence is CASSDRVRGYTF. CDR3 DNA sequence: TGTGCCAGCAGTGACAGGGTGAGGGGCTACACCTTC.